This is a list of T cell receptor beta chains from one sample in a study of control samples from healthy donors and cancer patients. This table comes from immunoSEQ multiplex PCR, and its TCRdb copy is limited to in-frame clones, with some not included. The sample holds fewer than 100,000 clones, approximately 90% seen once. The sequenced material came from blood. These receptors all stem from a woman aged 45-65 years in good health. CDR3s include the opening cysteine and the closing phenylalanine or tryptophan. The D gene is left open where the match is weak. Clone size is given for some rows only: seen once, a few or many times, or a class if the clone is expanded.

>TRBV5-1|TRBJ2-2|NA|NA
CASSSHIVLGAGELFF
TGCGCCAGCAGCTCCCATATCGTGTTGGGGGCCGGGGAGCTGTTTTTT
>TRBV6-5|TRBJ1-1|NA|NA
CASSRGGGTEAFF
TGTGCCAGCAGTAGAGGAGGGGGCACTGAAGCTTTCTTT
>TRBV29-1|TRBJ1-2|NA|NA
CSVRRTNYGYTF
TGCAGCGTTCGGCGGACAAACTATGGCTACACCTTC
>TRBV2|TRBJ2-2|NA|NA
CATRGMFGELFF
TGTGCCACAAGAGGGATGTTCGGGGAGCTGTTTTTT
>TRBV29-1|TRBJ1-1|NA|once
CSVVDTEAFF
TGCAGCGTTGTGGACACTGAAGCTTTCTTT
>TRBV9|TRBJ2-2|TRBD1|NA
CASSATAGTANTGELFF
TGTGCCAGCAGCGCGACCGCAGGGACAGCGAACACCGGGGAGCTGTTTTTT
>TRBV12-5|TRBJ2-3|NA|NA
CASGFSAVRSTDTQYF
TGTGCTAGTGGTTTTTCAGCGGTGCGTAGCACAGATACGCAGTATTTT
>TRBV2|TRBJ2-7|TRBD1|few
CASSSLRQGINEQYF
TGTGCCAGCAGTTCCCTTAGACAGGGGATCAACGAGCAGTACTTC
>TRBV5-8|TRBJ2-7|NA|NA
CASAGVYEQYF
TGTGCCAGCGCAGGGGTCTACGAGCAGTACTTC
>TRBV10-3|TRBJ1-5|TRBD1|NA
CAISSGTGSRSGNQPQHF
TGTGCCATCAGTTCCGGGACAGGGTCGAGGTCGGGCAATCAGCCCCAGCATTTT
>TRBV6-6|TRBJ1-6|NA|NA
CASSIEDSYSPLHF
TGTGCCAGCAGTATTGAGGACAGCTACTCACCCCTCCACTTT
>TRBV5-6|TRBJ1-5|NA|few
CASSLGGVNQPQHF
TGTGCCAGCAGCTTGGGCGGCGTCAATCAGCCCCAGCATTTT
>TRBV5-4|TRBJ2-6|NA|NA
CASSYSGANVLTF
TGTGCCAGCAGCTACTCTGGGGCCAACGTCCTGACTTTC
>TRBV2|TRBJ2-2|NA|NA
CASRVGDGAGELFF
TGTGCCAGCAGGGTAGGGGATGGGGCCGGGGAGCTGTTTTTT
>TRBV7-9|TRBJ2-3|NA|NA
CASSRGPVVSTDTQYF
TGTGCCAGCAGCCGGGGTCCAGTGGTAAGCACAGATACGCAGTATTTT
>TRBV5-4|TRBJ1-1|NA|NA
CASSSQGSREAFF
TGTGCCAGCAGCTCTCAGGGTTCTCGAGAAGCTTTCTTT